This paragraph reports one T cell receptor (beta chain). This sample was included in a study of cytomegalovirus exposure and HLA in healthy donors. The PCR made use of 60 Vbeta and 13 Jbeta primers. Generated by immunoSEQ multiplex PCR, the TCRdb table keeps only in-frame clones and is missing some. The data hold approximately 170,000 clones, with under 85% observed a single time. CDR3 length equals 13 residues. J was trimmed by 8 bases and V by 1 base; bases with no gene match: 3. Germline CDR1 SEHNR, CDR2 FQNEAQ (reference sequence). Sequenced sample: PBMCs. This sequence joins TRBV7-9 and TRBJ2-3, with 7 bases lining up with TRBD2. The clonotype comes from a woman aged 18-29 years in good health and CMV-seropositive. CDR3 nucleotide sequence: TGTGCCAGCAGCTTAGTAAGGGAGGGTACGCAGTATTTT. Its protein is CASSLVREGTQYF.